This T cell receptor (beta chain) appears in the sequencing data of a study of blood T cell repertoires in COVID-19. Looking at the study overall: From the United States, Italy and Spain came samples of acute and convalescent COVID-19. T cells, B-cell-depleted T cells, or PBMCs supplied cDNA or gDNA.

Original analysis: How many nucleated cells were present was estimated from reference gene primer amplification. TCRdb keeps only in-frame clones here, not all; method: immunoSEQ multiplex PCR. That table supplies the V and J calls and clone size; D and trimming were determined from the DNA. Here the sample spans roughly 130,000 clones, about 87% being singletons. Per the germline V gene, CDR1 is MGHRA and CDR2 is YSYEKL. There are 19 residues in the CDR3. Trimming at V came to 2 bases and at J to 9 bases, leaving 17 bases not matched to a gene. Patients in Seattle were enrolled during active infection, then followed longitudinally.

The sequence was obtained from a human donor with COVID-19, enrolled during active disease. The donor label of this sample is uncertain. This sequence joins TRBV4-1 and TRBJ1-6; 9 nucleotides align to TRBD1. Sequenced: peripheral blood. The CDR3 bases are TGCGCCAGCAGCCAACCCGCCTTAGGACAGGGGTATCTCGGTTCACCCCTCCACTTT. As protein: CASSQPALGQGYLGSPLHF.